This T cell receptor beta chain came from a study of control samples from healthy donors and cancer patients. CDR3 size: 15 residues. CDR1 is GTSNPN, CDR2 SVGIG, per germline (reference sequence). The germline V and J ends were trimmed by 3 bases and 3 bases, with 17 bases remaining between them. Sequencing was performed with immunoSEQ multiplex PCR; in TCRdb, only in-frame clones are kept and a portion is missing. The table records 100,000 to 120,000 clones, 83% of them present only once. Input material: blood. The chain recombines TRBV30 with TRBJ1-1; D possibly corresponds to TRBD1 (5 bases). This TCR derives from a woman in her fifties or sixties in good health. CDR3 coding DNA: TGTGCCTGGAGAGGTAGGACTCTGGGGGACACTGAAGCTTTCTTT. Translating it yields CAWRGRTLGDTEAFF. Full variable domain (outside the CDR3, taken from reference TRBV30 and TRBJ1-1): SQTIHQWPATLVQPVGSPLSLECTVEGTSNPNLYWYRQAAGRGLQLLFYSVGIGQISSEVPQNLSASRPQDRQFILSSKKLLLSDSGFYLCAWRGRTLGDTEAFFGQGTRLTVV.